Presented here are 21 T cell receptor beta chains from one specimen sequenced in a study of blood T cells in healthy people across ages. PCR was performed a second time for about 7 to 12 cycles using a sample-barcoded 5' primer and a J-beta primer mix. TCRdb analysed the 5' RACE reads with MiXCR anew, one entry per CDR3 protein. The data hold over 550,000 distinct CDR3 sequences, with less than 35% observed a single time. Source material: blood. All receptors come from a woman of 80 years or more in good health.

The CDR3 bases are TGTGCCAGCAGTTGGGGACAGGGTACCGGGGCCAACGTCCTGACTTTC. Its protein product is CASSWGQGTGANVLTF. V usage is TRBV9 and J usage is TRBJ2-6; 9 nucleotides line up with TRBD1. The junction had 7 bases not matched to a gene; V was cut back by 5 bases and J by 4 bases. The CDR3 is 16 amino acids. Germline V lookup: CDR1 SGDLS, CDR2 YYNGEE.

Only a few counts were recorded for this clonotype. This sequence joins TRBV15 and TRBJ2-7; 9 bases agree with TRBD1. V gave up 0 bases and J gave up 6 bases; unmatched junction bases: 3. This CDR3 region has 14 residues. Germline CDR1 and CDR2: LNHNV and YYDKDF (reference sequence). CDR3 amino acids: CATSRDTGGLEQYF. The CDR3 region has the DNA TGTGCCACCAGCAGAGACACAGGGGGCCTCGAGCAGTACTTC. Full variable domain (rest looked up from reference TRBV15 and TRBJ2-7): DAMVIQNPRYQVTQFGKPVTLSCSQTLNHNVMYWYQQKSSQAPKLLFHYYDKDFNNEADTPDNFQSRRPNTSFCFLDIRSPGLGDTAMYLCATSRDTGGLEQYFGPGTRLTVT.

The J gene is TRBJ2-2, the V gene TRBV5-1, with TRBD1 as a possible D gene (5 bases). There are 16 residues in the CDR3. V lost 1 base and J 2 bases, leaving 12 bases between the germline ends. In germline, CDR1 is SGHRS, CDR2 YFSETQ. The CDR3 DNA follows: TGCGCCAGCAGCTTGAAAGGGGCTAGTAACACCGGGGAGCTGTTTTTT. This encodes CASSLKGASNTGELFF.

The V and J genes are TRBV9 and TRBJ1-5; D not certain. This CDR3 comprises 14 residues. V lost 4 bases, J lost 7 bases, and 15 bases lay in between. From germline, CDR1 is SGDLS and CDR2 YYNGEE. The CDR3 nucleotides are TGTGCCAGCAGCCGAGACACCCTCGGGCAGCCCCAGCATTTT. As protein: CASSRDTLGQPQHF. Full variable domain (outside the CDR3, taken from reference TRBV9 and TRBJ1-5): DSGVTQTPKHLITATGQRVTLRCSPRSGDLSVYWYQQSLDQGLQFLIQYYNGEERAKGNILERFSAQQFPDLHSELNLSSLELGDSALYFCASSRDTLGQPQHFGDGTRLSIL.

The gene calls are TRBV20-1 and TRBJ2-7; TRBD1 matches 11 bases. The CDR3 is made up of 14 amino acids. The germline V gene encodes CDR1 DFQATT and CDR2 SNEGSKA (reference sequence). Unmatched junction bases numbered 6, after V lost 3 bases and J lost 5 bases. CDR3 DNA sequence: TGCAGTGCTAGCCCGGGACAGGGGGTCAACGAGCAGTACTTC. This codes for CSASPGQGVNEQYF.

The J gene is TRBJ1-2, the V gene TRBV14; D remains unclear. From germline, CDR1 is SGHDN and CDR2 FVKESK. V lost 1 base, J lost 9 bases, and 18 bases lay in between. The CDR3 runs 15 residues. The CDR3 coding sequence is TGTGCCAGCAGCCAAGTTCAGCTCATGGGAAGCAGCTACACCTTC. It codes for CASSQVQLMGSSYTF.

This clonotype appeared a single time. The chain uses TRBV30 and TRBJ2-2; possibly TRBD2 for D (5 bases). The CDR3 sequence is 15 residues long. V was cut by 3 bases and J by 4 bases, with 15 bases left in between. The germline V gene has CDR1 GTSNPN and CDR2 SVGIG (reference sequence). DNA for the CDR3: TGTGCCTGGAGATCGAGACGGGCGGGCACCGGGGAGCTGTTTTTT. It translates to CAWRSRRAGTGELFF.

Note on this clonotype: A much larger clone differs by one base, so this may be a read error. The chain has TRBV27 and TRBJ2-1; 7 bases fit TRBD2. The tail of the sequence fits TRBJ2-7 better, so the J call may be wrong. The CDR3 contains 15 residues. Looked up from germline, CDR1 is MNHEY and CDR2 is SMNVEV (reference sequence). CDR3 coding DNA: TGTGCCAGCAGTTTTGCGGGGGAGCCTTACAATGAGCAGTACTTC. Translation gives CASSFAGEPYNEQYF.

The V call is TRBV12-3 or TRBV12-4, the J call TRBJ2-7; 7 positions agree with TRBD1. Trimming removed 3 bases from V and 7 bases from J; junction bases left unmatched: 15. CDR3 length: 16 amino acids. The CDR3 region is CASSLSGTARAYEQYF. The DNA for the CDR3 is TGTGCCAGCAGTTTGTCAGGGACAGCGAGAGCATATGAGCAGTACTTC.

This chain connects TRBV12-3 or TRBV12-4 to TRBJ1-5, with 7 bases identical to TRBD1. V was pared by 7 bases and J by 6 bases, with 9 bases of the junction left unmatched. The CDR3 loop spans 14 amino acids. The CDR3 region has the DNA TGTGCCAGCACCCGAGGGGGCTATAGTCAGCCCCAGCATTTT. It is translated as CASTRGGYSQPQHF.

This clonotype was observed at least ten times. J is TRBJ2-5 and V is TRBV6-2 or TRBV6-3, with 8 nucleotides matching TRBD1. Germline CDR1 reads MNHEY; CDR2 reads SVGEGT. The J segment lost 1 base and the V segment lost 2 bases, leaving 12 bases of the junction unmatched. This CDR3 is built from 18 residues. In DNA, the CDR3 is TGTGCCAGCAGTTACATCTTCGGACAGGGAACAACCCAAGAGACCCAGTACTTC. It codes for CASSYIFGQGTTQETQYF.

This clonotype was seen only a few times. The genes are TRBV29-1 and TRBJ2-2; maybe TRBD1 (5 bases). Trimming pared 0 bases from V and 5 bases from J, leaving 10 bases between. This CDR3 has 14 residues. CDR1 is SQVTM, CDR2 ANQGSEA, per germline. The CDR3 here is CSVEDLRGTGELFF. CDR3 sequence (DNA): TGCAGCGTTGAAGATCTTAGGGGTACCGGGGAGCTGTTTTTT.

The CDR3 DNA is TGTGCCAGCAGCGTGGGACTAGCGACCACCGGGGAGCTGTTTTTT. Translation gives CASSVGLATTGELFF. J is TRBJ2-2 and V is TRBV9, with 10 nucleotides matching TRBD2. The CDR3 totals 15 residues. The V segment lost 2 bases and the J segment 4 bases; nucleotides outside the gene matches: 2. Germline lookup yields CDR1 SGDLS and CDR2 YYNGEE.

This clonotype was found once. The CDR3 nucleotides are TGCAGTGCAAACAACAGGGGCCCCCAGAATGAGCAGTACTTC. Its translation is CSANNRGPQNEQYF. The chain recombines TRBV20-1 with TRBJ2-7; 7 nucleotides line up with TRBD1. Trimming cost V 6 bases and J 7 bases; bases outside gene matches: 15. The CDR3 loop spans 14 amino acids. In germline, CDR1 is DFQATT, CDR2 SNEGSKA (reference sequence).

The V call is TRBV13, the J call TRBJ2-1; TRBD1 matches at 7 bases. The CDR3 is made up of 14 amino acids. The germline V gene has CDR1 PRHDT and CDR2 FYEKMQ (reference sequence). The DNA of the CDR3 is TGTGTCAGTAGCTCTAGGGGGCACGACAATGAGCAGTTCTTC. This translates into CVSSSRGHDNEQFF.

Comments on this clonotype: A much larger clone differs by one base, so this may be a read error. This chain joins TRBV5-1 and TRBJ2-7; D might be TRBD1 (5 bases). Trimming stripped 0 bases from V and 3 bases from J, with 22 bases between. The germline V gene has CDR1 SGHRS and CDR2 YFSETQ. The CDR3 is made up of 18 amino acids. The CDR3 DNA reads TGCGCCAGCAGCTTGGGGCTTACGCGTAGGGGAAACAACTACGAGCAGTACTTC. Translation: CASSLGLTRRGNNYEQYF.

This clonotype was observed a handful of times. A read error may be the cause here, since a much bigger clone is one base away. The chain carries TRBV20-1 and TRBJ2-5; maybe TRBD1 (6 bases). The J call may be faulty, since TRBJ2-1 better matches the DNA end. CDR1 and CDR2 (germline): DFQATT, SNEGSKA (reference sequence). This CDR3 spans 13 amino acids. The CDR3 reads CSAEGQSQETQFF. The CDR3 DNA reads TGCAGTGCCGAAGGACAGTCCCAAGAGACCCAGTTCTTC.

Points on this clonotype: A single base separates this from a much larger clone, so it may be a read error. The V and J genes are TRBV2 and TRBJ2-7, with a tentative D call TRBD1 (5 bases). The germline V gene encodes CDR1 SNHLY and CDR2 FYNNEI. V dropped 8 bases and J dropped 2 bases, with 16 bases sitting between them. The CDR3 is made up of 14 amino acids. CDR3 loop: CASGAFLSPYEQYF. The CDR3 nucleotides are TGTGCCAGCGGGGCCTTTTTAAGTCCCTACGAGCAGTACTTC.

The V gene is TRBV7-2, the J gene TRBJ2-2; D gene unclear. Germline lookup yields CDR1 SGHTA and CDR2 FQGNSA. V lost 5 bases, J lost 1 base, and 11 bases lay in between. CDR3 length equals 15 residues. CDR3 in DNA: TGTGCCAGCAGCCCCCGGCCCCGGAACACCGGGGAGCTGTTTTTT. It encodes CASSPRPRNTGELFF.

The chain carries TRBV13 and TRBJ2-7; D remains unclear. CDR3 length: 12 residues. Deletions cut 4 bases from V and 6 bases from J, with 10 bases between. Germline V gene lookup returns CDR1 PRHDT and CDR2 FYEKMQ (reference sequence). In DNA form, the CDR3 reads TGTGCCAGCAGCTACTGGACGGGCGAGCAGTACTTC. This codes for CASSYWTGEQYF.

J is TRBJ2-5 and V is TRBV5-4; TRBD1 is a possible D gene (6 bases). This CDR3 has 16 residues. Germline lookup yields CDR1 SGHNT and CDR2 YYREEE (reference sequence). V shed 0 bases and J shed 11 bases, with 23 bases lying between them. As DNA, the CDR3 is TGTGCCAGCAGCTTGGCCCTAGGGGGTCTATACAATGAGCAGTACTTC. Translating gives CASSLALGGLYNEQYF.